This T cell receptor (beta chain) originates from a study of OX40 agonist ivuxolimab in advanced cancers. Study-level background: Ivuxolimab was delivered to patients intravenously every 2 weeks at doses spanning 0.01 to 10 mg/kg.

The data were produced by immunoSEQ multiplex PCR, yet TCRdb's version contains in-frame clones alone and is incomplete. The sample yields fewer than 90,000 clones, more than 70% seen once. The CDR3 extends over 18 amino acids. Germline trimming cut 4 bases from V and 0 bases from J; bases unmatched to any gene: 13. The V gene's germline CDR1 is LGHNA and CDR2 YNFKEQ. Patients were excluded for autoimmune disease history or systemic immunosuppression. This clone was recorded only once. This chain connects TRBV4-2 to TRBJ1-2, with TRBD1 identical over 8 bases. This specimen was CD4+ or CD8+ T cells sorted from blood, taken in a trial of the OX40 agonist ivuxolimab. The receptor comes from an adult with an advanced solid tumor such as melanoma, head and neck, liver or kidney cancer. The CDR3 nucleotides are TGTGCCAGCAGCCCCGGCTCGACAGGGGTGAGTGCTAACTATGGCTACACCTTC. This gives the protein CASSPGSTGVSANYGYTF.